Sequencing of this T cell receptor beta chain was carried out in a study of identical twins. Overall study results and limits: For monozygotic twins, models underestimated out-of-frame TCR alpha sharing.

One entry per CDR3 protein, called by TCRdb with MiXCR from the 5' RACE reads. The data contain fewer than 650,000 distinct CDR3 sequences, roughly 7.1% of them singletons. V was pared by 3 bases and J by 4 bases, with 17 bases between. Germline assignment: CDR1 SGHRS and CDR2 YFSETQ. The CDR3 is 16 amino acids. This clonotype was detected many times. Its antigen is unidentified. This sample was shared with a second study, whose subject was yellow fever vaccine responses in identical twins.

The chain has TRBV5-1 and TRBJ2-1; D may be TRBD2 (5 bases). The receptor's source is a woman aged 18-30 years in good health. The specimen was PBMCs. CDR3 sequence reads: CASSSPRGAPYNEQFF. The CDR3 nucleotides are TGCGCCAGCAGCTCCCCACGGGGTGCTCCGTACAATGAGCAGTTCTTC.